This T cell receptor (beta chain) emerged from a study of human T cells and chemical hapten exposure. Overall study context: Sensitization employed 2% DPC on about 2 cm by about 2 cm of upper inner arm skin. Patients had diphenylcyclopropenone applied to the scalp weekly throughout the approximately 25-week study. The study's findings and limits: Expanded TCR sets contained significantly more large CDR3 similarity clusters than controls.

Time point denoted: patch test 1, 2 weeks after DPC sensitization. This sample's treatment: therapeutic diphenylcyclopropenone sensitization with weekly scalp DPC. V lost 0 bases to trimming and J lost 6 bases, with 8 bases between them. The CDR3 length is 13 residues. Germline values: CDR1 MGHRA, CDR2 YSYEKL. As concerns this clonotype: The antigen remains undetermined.

TCRdb fed the RACE reads into MiXCR, producing one record per CDR3 protein. The table has 65,000 to 85,000 distinct CDR3 sequences, approximately 12% seen once; the top ten hold about 3.5%. The receptor was isolated from an older woman with alopecia areata. Some clones in this sample may be carry-over from other donors' samples. V is TRBV4-1 and J is TRBJ1-2; D is undetermined. The starting material was whole blood, obtained in connection with sensitization to the hapten diphenylcyclopropenone (DPC). CDR3 protein: CASSQESWHGYTF. The DNA of the CDR3 is TGCGCCAGCAGCCAAGAGTCATGGCATGGCTACACCTTC.